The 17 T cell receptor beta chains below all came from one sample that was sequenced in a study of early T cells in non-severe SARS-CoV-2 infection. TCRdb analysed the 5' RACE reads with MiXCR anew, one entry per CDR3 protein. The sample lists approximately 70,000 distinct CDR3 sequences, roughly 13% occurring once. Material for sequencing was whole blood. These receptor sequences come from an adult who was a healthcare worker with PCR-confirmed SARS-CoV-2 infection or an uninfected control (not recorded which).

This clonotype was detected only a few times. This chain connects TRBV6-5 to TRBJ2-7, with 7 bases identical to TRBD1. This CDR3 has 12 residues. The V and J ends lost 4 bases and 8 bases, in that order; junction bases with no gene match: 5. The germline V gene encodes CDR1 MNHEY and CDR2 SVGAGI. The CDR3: CASSSIQGQQYF. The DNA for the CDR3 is TGTGCCAGCAGTTCAATACAGGGGCAGCAGTACTTC.

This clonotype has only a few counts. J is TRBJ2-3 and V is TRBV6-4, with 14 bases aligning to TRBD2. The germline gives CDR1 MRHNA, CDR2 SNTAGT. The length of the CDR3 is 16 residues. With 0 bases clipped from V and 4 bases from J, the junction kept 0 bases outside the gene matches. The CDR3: CASSDSTSGGADTQYF. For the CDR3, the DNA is TGTGCCAGCAGTGACTCGACTAGCGGGGGGGCAGATACGCAGTATTTT.

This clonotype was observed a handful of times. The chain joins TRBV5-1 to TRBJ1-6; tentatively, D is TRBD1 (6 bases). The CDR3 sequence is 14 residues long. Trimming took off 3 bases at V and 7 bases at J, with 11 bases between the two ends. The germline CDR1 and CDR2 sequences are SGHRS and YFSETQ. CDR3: CASSSGAENSPLHF. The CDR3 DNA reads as TGCGCCAGCAGCTCAGGGGCGGAGAATTCACCCCTCCACTTT.

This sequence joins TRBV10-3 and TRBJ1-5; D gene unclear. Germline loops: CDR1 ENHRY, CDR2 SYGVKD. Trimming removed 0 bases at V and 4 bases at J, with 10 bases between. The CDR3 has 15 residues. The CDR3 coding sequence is TGTGCCATCAGTGAGTCGTTGCCCGGGAATCAGCCCCAGCATTTT. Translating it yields CAISESLPGNQPQHF.

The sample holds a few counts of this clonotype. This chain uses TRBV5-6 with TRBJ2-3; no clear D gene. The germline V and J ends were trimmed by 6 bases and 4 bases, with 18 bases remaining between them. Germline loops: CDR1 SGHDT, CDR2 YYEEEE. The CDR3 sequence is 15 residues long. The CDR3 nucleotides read TGTGCCAGCACCCGATCCTTGTGGGGTGCAGATACGCAGTATTTT. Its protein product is CASTRSLWGADTQYF.

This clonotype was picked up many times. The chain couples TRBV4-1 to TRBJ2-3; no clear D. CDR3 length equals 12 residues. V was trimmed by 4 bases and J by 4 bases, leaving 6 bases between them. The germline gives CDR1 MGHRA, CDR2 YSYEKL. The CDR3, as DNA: TGCGCCAGCAGCCTGGGTGCAGATACGCAGTATTTT. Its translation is CASSLGADTQYF.

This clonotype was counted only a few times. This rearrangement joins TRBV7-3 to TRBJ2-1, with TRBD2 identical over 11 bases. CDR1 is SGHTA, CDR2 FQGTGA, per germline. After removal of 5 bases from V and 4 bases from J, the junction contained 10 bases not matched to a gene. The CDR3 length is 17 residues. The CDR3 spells CASSLTLAGGPYNEQFF. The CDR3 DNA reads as TGTGCCAGCAGCCTTACCCTAGCGGGGGGCCCTTACAATGAGCAGTTCTTC.

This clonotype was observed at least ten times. CDR3 sequence: CASGQNQPQHF. CDR3 in DNA: TGTGCTAGTGGCCAAAATCAGCCCCAGCATTTT. The genes are TRBV12-5 and TRBJ1-5; D is unclear. The CDR3 covers 11 residues. Germline CDR1 is LGHNT and CDR2 is FRNRAP. Trimming stripped 6 bases from V and 4 bases from J, with 4 bases between.

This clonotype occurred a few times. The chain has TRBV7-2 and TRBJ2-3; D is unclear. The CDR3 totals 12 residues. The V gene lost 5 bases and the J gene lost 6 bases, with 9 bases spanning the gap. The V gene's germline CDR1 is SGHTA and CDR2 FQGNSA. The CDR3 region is CASSVNSDTQYF. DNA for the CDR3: TGTGCCAGCAGCGTAAACTCGGATACGCAGTATTTT.

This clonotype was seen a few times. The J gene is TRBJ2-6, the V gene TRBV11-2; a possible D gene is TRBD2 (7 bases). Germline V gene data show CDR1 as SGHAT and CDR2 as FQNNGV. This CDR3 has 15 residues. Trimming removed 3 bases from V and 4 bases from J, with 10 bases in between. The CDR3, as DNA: TGTGCCAGCAGCTTTCGGGGGGCCGGGGCCAACGTCCTGACTTTC. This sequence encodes CASSFRGAGANVLTF.

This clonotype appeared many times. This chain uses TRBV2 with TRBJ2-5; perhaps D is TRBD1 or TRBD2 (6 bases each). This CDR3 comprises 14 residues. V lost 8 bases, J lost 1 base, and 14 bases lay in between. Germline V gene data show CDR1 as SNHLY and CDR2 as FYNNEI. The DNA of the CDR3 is TGTGCCAGCTACCCGTGGGGGGCCCAAGAGACCCAGTACTTC. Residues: CASYPWGAQETQYF.

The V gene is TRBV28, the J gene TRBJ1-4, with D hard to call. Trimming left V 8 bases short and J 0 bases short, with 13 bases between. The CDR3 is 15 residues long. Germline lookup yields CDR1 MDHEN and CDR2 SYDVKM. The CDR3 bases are TGTGCCAGCCTTTCAAACCGCGCAACTAATGAAAAACTGTTTTTT. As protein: CASLSNRATNEKLFF.

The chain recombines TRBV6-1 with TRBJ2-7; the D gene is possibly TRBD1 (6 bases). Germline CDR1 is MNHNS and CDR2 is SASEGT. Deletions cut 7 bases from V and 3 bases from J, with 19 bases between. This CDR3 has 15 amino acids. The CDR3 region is CASMVVSLQGYEQYF. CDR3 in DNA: TGTGCCAGCATGGTGGTTAGCTTACAGGGCTACGAGCAGTACTTC.

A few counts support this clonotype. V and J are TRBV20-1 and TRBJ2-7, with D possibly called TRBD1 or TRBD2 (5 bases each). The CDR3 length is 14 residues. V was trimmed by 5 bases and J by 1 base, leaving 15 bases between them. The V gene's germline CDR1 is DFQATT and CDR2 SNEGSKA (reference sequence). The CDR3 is CSAPDSRGSYEQYF. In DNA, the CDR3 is TGCAGTGCTCCCGACAGTCGGGGTTCCTACGAGCAGTACTTC.

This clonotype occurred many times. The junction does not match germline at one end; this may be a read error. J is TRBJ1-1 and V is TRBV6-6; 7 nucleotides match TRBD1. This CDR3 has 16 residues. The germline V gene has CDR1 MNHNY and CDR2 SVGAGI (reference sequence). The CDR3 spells CASSYPWQGVNPEAFF. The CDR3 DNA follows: TGTGCCAGCAGCTACCCCTGGCAGGGGGTGAACCCTGAAGCTTTCTTT.

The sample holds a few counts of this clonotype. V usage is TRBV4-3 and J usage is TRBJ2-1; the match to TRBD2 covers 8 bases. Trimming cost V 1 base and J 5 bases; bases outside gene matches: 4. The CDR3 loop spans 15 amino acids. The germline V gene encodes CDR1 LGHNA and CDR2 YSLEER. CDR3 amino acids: CASSQGSGANNEQFF. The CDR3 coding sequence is TGCGCCAGCAGCCAAGGTAGCGGGGCTAACAATGAGCAGTTCTTC.

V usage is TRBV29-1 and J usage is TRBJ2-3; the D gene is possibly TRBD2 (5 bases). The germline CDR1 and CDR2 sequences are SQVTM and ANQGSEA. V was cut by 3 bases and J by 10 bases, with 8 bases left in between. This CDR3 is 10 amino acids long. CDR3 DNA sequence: TGCAGCGTTGAGGAGGAGCCGCAGTATTTT. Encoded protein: CSVEEEPQYF.